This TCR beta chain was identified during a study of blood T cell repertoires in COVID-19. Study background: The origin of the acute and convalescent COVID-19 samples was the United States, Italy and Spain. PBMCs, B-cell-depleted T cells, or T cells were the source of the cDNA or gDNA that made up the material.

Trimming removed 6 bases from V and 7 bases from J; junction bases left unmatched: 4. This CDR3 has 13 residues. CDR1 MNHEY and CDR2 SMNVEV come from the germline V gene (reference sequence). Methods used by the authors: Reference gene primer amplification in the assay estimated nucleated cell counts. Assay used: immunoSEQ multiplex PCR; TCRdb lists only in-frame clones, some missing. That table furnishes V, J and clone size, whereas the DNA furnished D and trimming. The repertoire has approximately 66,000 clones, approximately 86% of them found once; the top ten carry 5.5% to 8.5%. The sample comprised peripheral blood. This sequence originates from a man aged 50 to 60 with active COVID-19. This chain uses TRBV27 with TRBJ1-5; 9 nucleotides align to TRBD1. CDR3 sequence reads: CASRRTGGQPQHF. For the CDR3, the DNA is TGTGCCAGCAGGCGCACAGGGGGCCAGCCCCAGCATTTT.